This T cell receptor (beta chain) was captured by sequencing in a study of blood T cells in healthy people across ages. Study observations and caveats: Older age coincided with a roughly linear decline in TCR beta diversity per million T cells.

Together with a sample-barcoded 5' primer, a J-beta primer mix was included in a second PCR lasting about 6 to 11 cycles. One entry per CDR3 protein results from TCRdb running MiXCR on the 5' RACE reads. The profile shows about 1 million distinct CDR3 sequences, over 35% of them singletons. Between the trimmed V and J ends, which lost 2 bases and 3 bases, there was a span of 12 bases. There are 14 residues in the CDR3. Germline CDR1 is SGDLS and CDR2 is YYNGEE. On this clonotype itself: What it binds is unknown.

The donors, all healthy, were Caucasians living in Russia, aged about 6 to 100. This TCR came from a woman aged 55-75 years in good health. Sequenced: blood. The chain links TRBV9 to TRBJ2-7; TRBD1 is a possible D gene (6 bases). The CDR3 region is CASSVQGPDYEQYF. The CDR3, as DNA: TGTGCCAGCAGCGTCCAGGGGCCAGACTACGAGCAGTACTTC.